Below are 8 T cell receptor beta chains sequenced from a single sample in a study of neurological immune-mediated disorders (dated by TCRdb to about 2019). Libraries were constructed by 5' RACE. The reads were generated on an Illumina HiSeq 2500. The raw public reads went through TCRdb reprocessing: fastp at Q25, MiXCR clone calling, in-frame beta chains kept. Under each unique CDR3 protein, matching rows form one entry showing the most common genes and DNA. The sample table lists 30,000 to 35,000 distinct CDR3 sequences, approximately 22% of them with a count of one. The top ten hold 25% to 30% of the sample. The specimen sequenced was CD4+ T cells from blood. These TCRs come from a man aged 50-59 years with HTLV-1-associated myelopathy (HAM/TSP).

This clonotype was counted at least ten times. The chain uses TRBV7-9 and TRBJ1-2; 8 bases align to TRBD1. Losses at the gene ends were 1 base for V and 8 bases for J; bases not matched to a gene: 9. Looked up from germline, CDR1 is SEHNR and CDR2 is FQNEAQ (reference sequence). The CDR3 has 15 amino acids. CDR3 coding DNA: TGTGCCAGCAGCTTAGGAAGGAGGACAGGGAAGGGCTACACCTTC. Protein product: CASSLGRRTGKGYTF.

The sample holds many counts of this clonotype. CDR3: CSATGTGAGETQYF. The CDR3 DNA follows: TGCAGTGCCACCGGGACAGGGGCAGGAGAGACCCAGTACTTC. The chain uses TRBV20-1 and TRBJ2-5, with TRBD1 identical over 10 bases. The germline CDR1 and CDR2 sequences are DFQATT and SNEGSKA (reference sequence). This CDR3 comprises 14 residues. V lost 6 bases, J lost 4 bases, and 8 bases stayed unmatched.

On this clonotype itself: A much larger clone differs by one base, so this may be a read error. CDR3 loop: CASSLGAGTGANVLNF. The CDR3 nucleotides are TGTGCCAGCAGCTTAGGGGCCGGGACTGGGGCCAACGTCCTGAATTTC. J is TRBJ2-6 and V is TRBV7-7; maybe TRBD2 (6 bases). Germline V gene lookup returns CDR1 SSHAT and CDR2 FNYEAQ (reference sequence). CDR3 length: 16 amino acids.

This clonotype was counted ten times or more. V usage is TRBV20-1 and J usage is TRBJ2-1; 7 bases align to TRBD1. The CDR3 has 15 residues. Germline CDR1 is DFQATT and CDR2 is SNEGSKA (reference sequence). V shed 4 bases, J shed 8 bases, and the junction held 14 bases outside the gene matches. This CDR3 is CSANYVGGLKYEQFF. The CDR3 DNA reads as TGCAGTGCTAATTACGTAGGGGGCCTAAAATATGAGCAGTTCTTC.

This clonotype was recorded at least ten times. This chain's CDR3 is CASRTRGAAYEQYF. The DNA of the CDR3 is TGTGCCAGCAGGACCAGGGGGGCAGCATACGAGCAGTACTTC. The chain joins TRBV5-6 to TRBJ2-7, with D tentatively TRBD1 (7 bases). From germline, CDR1 is SGHDT and CDR2 YYEEEE. This CDR3 is built from 14 residues. Trimming pared 5 bases from V and 4 bases from J, leaving 16 bases between.

The chain carries TRBV5-1 and TRBJ2-7, with TRBD2 identical over 14 bases. The CDR3 loop spans 15 amino acids. Germline V gene lookup returns CDR1 SGHRS and CDR2 YFSETQ. The V segment lost 7 bases and the J segment 5 bases; nucleotides outside the gene matches: 8. CDR3 residues: CASGLAGGPSDEQYF. Here the CDR3 DNA reads TGCGCCAGCGGACTAGCGGGGGGTCCGAGCGACGAGCAGTACTTC.

This clonotype was seen more than once but under ten times. The chain links TRBV5-1 to TRBJ2-2, with D possibly matching TRBD2 (5 bases). Germline-derived CDR1 and CDR2 are SGHRS and YFSETQ. The CDR3 is 14 amino acids. Trimming shortened V by 0 bases and J by 8 bases, and 11 bases separated the two germline ends. The CDR3 loop reads CASSLGERSGELFF. As DNA, the CDR3 is TGCGCCAGCAGCTTGGGCGAGCGGTCTGGGGAGCTGTTTTTT.

This clonotype was seen many times. The DNA for the CDR3 is TGCGCCAGCAGCCCGCCCTCTGGAAACACCATATATTTT. Protein sequence: CASSPPSGNTIYF. This chain joins TRBV5-1 and TRBJ1-3; no clear D. The CDR3 runs to 13 residues. Germline values: CDR1 SGHRS, CDR2 YFSETQ. Trimming removed 4 bases from V and 0 bases from J, with 5 bases in between.